This T cell receptor (beta chain) is drawn from a study of blood T cell repertoires in COVID-19. The V end was cut by 2 bases, the J end by 4 bases, with 9 bases between. Germline V gives CDR1 MDHEN, CDR2 SYDVKM. This CDR3 comprises 14 residues. Generated by immunoSEQ multiplex PCR, the TCRdb table keeps only in-frame clones and is missing some. Of 100,000 to 150,000 clones listed, more than 80% are singletons. The sequence was collected from a woman older than 75 with COVID-19, enrolled during active disease. The sequenced material came from peripheral blood. The chain carries TRBV28 and TRBJ2-1, with a possible D match to TRBD1 (6 bases). The CDR3 is CASSLGGHYNEQFF. CDR3 DNA sequence: TGTGCCAGCAGTTTAGGGGGACATTACAATGAGCAGTTCTTC.